A single sample is the source of the 18 T cell receptor beta chains below, sequenced in a study of yellow fever vaccine responses in identical twins. TCRdb redid the calling of the RT-PCR reads with MiXCR, one entry per CDR3 protein. The sample consists of about 23,000 distinct CDR3 sequences, roughly 80% of them appearing once. This specimen consisted of T cells from blood (PBMCs), unsorted or a sorted subset (not recorded which), obtained before or after yellow fever vaccination (not recorded which). These receptors all come from a woman younger than 30 who received the yellow fever vaccine.

This clonotype was seen a single time. This rearrangement joins TRBV29-1 to TRBJ2-7, with D unclear. The germline V gene encodes CDR1 SQVTM and CDR2 ANQGSEA. V lost 0 bases, J lost 6 bases, and 12 bases lay in between. The CDR3 spans 13 residues. The CDR3 DNA reads as TGCAGCGTTGAAGATTGGGCTAGTGCCGAGCAGTACTTC. Translation: CSVEDWASAEQYF.

This chain uses TRBV20-1 with TRBJ2-3; D not resolved. Germline assignment: CDR1 DFQATT and CDR2 SNEGSKA (reference sequence). The CDR3 loop spans 8 amino acids. CDR3 coding DNA: TGCAAGGGAGATACGCAGTATTTT. This sequence encodes CKGDTQYF.

This clonotype was counted only a few times. The chain recombines TRBV3-1 with TRBJ2-1; D tentatively reads TRBD1 or TRBD2 (5 bases each). Trimming shortened V by 1 base and J by 9 bases, and 10 bases separated the two germline ends. The CDR3 has 13 amino acids. Per germline, CDR1 LGHDT and CDR2 YNNKEL (reference sequence). The CDR3 region is CASSQAPRGEQFF. CDR3 DNA sequence: TGTGCCAGCAGCCAAGCCCCGAGGGGTGAGCAGTTCTTC.

The CDR3 region is CSVETYYNEQFF. The CDR3 nucleotides are TGCAGCGTCGAGACATATTACAATGAGCAGTTCTTC. This chain connects TRBV29-1 to TRBJ2-1; D is ambiguous. Trimming left V 6 bases short and J 4 bases short, with 10 bases between. CDR1 is SQVTM, CDR2 ANQGSEA, per germline. CDR3 length: 12 amino acids.

The rearrangement links TRBV7-2 to TRBJ2-7; no definite D call. The CDR3 totals 15 residues. Germline V gene data show CDR1 as SGHTA and CDR2 as FQGNSA. V was clipped by 0 bases and J by 3 bases, with 12 bases between them. CDR3 sequence: CASSLAVQFNYEQYF. The CDR3 coding sequence is TGTGCCAGCAGCTTAGCAGTTCAATTCAACTACGAGCAGTACTTC.

The chain has TRBV29-1 and TRBJ2-1, with D possibly being TRBD2 (6 bases). The CDR3 totals 14 residues. Deletions cut 5 bases from V and 0 bases from J, with 11 bases between. Germline values: CDR1 SQVTM, CDR2 ANQGSEA. The CDR3: CSVRLGGSYNEQFF. The DNA for the CDR3 is TGCAGCGTTAGATTGGGGGGCTCCTACAATGAGCAGTTCTTC.

The CDR3 is CSANRDTEAFF. CDR3 nucleotides: TGCAGTGCTAACAGGGACACTGAAGCTTTCTTT. V and J are TRBV20-1 and TRBJ1-1; D may be TRBD1 (6 bases). Germline loops: CDR1 DFQATT, CDR2 SNEGSKA (reference sequence). CDR3 size: 11 residues. V lost 4 bases to trimming and J lost 3 bases, with 6 bases between them.

The rearrangement uses TRBV11-1 and TRBJ2-5; 7 nucleotides agree with TRBD1. This CDR3 is built from 15 residues. Trimming took 5 bases from V and 2 from J; bases not matched to a gene: 8. Germline V CDR1 and CDR2: SGHAT, FQDESV (reference sequence). CDR3: CASSLVTGPQETQYF. DNA for the CDR3: TGTGCCAGCAGCCTCGTGACAGGGCCGCAAGAGACCCAGTACTTC.

The chain links TRBV5-5 to TRBJ2-2; D gene unclear. CDR1 is SGHKS and CDR2 is YYEKEE in the germline V gene (reference sequence). V lost 9 bases and J lost 7, with 10 bases in between. This CDR3 is built from 11 residues. The CDR3 DNA follows: TGTGCCACCCCTCCCCGCGGGGAGCTGTTTTTT. It encodes CATPPRGELFF.

The chain recombines TRBV11-1 with TRBJ2-7; possibly TRBD2 for D (6 bases). The CDR3 covers 14 residues. The V and J ends lost 1 base and 5 bases respectively, with 12 bases between them. The germline V gene has CDR1 SGHAT and CDR2 FQDESV (reference sequence). The DNA of the CDR3 is TGTGCCAGCAGCTTAGGTGCGGGACGGAACGAGCAGTACGTC. This translates into CASSLGAGRNEQYV.

The rearrangement uses TRBV2 and TRBJ1-1; D perhaps matches TRBD1 (5 bases). With 1 base removed from V and 6 bases from J, the gap between germline ends came to 6 bases. The length of the CDR3 is 12 residues. Germline CDR1 SNHLY, CDR2 FYNNEI. CDR3 amino acids: CASSEGGAEAFF. The CDR3 DNA reads as TGTGCCAGCAGTGAAGGGGGGGCTGAAGCTTTCTTT.

The chain employs TRBV20-1 and TRBJ1-2; D ambiguous. CDR3 size: 9 residues. Germline CDR1 reads DFQATT; CDR2 reads SNEGSKA (reference sequence). V dropped 4 bases and J dropped 8 bases, with 5 bases sitting between them. The CDR3: CSATFGYTF. The CDR3 DNA reads TGCAGTGCTACTTTCGGCTACACCTTC.

The V gene is TRBV2, the J gene TRBJ2-1; D unclear. Germline CDR1 and CDR2: SNHLY and FYNNEI. This CDR3 has 16 residues. The V end was cut by 5 bases, the J end by 3 bases, with 17 bases between. The DNA of the CDR3 is TGTGCCAGCAGTCAGCAGGTGGGGTTTGGCTACAATGAGCAGTTCTTC. Translated, it gives CASSQQVGFGYNEQFF.

This chain connects TRBV9 to TRBJ2-1, with TRBD2 identical over 7 bases. The length of the CDR3 is 15 residues. Germline V lookup: CDR1 SGDLS, CDR2 YYNGEE. With V trimmed by 0 bases and J by 3 bases, 3 bases remained unmatched. CDR3 in amino acids: CASSVDLADYNEQFF. The CDR3 DNA reads TGTGCCAGCAGCGTAGACCTAGCGGACTACAATGAGCAGTTCTTC.

This clonotype was detected only a few times. The chain joins TRBV28 to TRBJ2-7; 9 bases align to TRBD2. This CDR3 spans 16 amino acids. Germline trimming cut 5 bases from V and 7 bases from J; bases unmatched to any gene: 15. Looked up from germline, CDR1 is MDHEN and CDR2 is SYDVKM. The CDR3 DNA sequence: TGTGCCAGCAGTCATTTTAGCGGGAGCACAGAGGGGGAGCAGTACTTC. Translating gives CASSHFSGSTEGEQYF.

The J gene is TRBJ1-6, the V gene TRBV5-1, with a weak D call TRBD1 (5 bases). The V gene lost 6 bases and the J gene lost 9 bases, with 16 bases spanning the gap. This CDR3 comprises 14 residues. Germline V lookup: CDR1 SGHRS, CDR2 YFSETQ. CDR3 amino acids: CASNSGTGGSPLHF. For the CDR3, the DNA is TGCGCCAGCAACTCCGGGACGGGGGGTTCACCCCTCCACTTT.

The V and J genes are TRBV20-1 and TRBJ2-3; 12 nucleotides agree with TRBD2. The CDR3 length is 15 residues. The V segment lost 1 base and the J segment 4 bases; nucleotides outside the gene matches: 3. Germline loops: CDR1 DFQATT, CDR2 SNEGSKA (reference sequence). The chain's CDR3 is CSARGLAGGSDTQYF. The CDR3 DNA reads TGCAGTGCTAGAGGGCTAGCGGGAGGGTCAGATACGCAGTATTTT.

The gene calls are TRBV11-3 and TRBJ2-1; possible D gene TRBD2, 7 bases. The ends were cut back, 4 bases at V and 4 bases at J, with 20 bases in the middle. CDR3 size: 17 residues. The germline gives CDR1 SGHNT, CDR2 YENEEA. The CDR3 reads CASSWGRGLAAYNEQFF. DNA for the CDR3: TGTGCCAGCAGCTGGGGCCGGGGGCTAGCGGCATACAATGAGCAGTTCTTC.